This TCR beta chain was documented in a study of blood T cell repertoires in COVID-19. Study details: The cDNA or gDNA used as material had been derived from T cells, B-cell-depleted T cells, or PBMCs.

The recovered donors of Cohort 3 showed two negative PCRs, clearance, or symptom resolution. V lost 8 bases to trimming and J lost 5 bases, with 12 bases between them. The CDR3 totals 13 residues. Per the germline V gene, CDR1 is SNHLY and CDR2 is FYNNEI. Profiled with immunoSEQ multiplex PCR; TCRdb holds only in-frame clones, not every one. The sample carries about 130,000 clones, roughly 87% recorded once. The receptor was derived from a man aged 25 to 40 who had recovered from COVID-19. Input material: PBMCs or T cells enriched from blood (not recorded which). The chain carries TRBV2 and TRBJ2-2; maybe TRBD2 (6 bases). CDR3 region: CASGGESTGELFF. CDR3 nucleotide sequence: TGTGCCAGCGGAGGGGAGTCGACCGGGGAGCTGTTTTTT.